What follows are 30 T cell receptor beta chains derived from one specimen sequenced in a study of T-cell memory formation after mild COVID-19. A single record per CDR3 protein comes from TCRdb applying MiXCR to the 5' RACE reads. The profile shows 350,000 to 450,000 distinct CDR3 sequences, 20% of them singletons. Sequenced: PBMCs or a T cell subset sorted from them (not recorded which). These receptor sequences come from an adult woman who had mild COVID-19 (a few samples of this study predate the infection). Cell type and time point are not known.

This clonotype was observed at least ten times. This sequence joins TRBV14 and TRBJ2-1, with no clear D. This CDR3 is built from 16 residues. V was pared by 0 bases and J by 0 bases, with 9 bases between. CDR1 and CDR2 (germline): SGHDN, FVKESK. The CDR3 DNA reads TGTGCCAGCAGCCAAGACCGGCTGGCCTCCTACAATGAGCAGTTCTTC. This gives the protein CASSQDRLASYNEQFF.

This chain joins TRBV5-1 and TRBJ2-7; TRBD1 agrees at 7 bases. The germline V gene has CDR1 SGHRS and CDR2 YFSETQ. This CDR3 has 17 amino acids. Germline trimming cut 3 bases from V and 2 bases from J; bases unmatched to any gene: 14. The CDR3 reads CASSSITTGPSAYEQYF. CDR3 sequence (DNA): TGCGCCAGCAGCTCAATAACGACAGGGCCGAGTGCCTACGAGCAGTACTTC.

This clonotype has a count of ten or more. This rearrangement joins TRBV30 to TRBJ2-7, with D unclear. Germline V lookup: CDR1 GTSNPN, CDR2 SVGIG (reference sequence). This CDR3 contains 11 residues. Trimming left V 0 bases short and J 5 bases short, with 5 bases between. The CDR3 reads CAWSVRDEQYF. CDR3 sequence (DNA): TGTGCCTGGAGTGTACGGGACGAGCAGTACTTC.

This clonotype has only a few counts. The chain uses TRBV6-2 or TRBV6-3 and TRBJ2-7, with D perhaps given as TRBD1 or TRBD2 (5 bases each). CDR3 length: 13 residues. CDR1 is MNHEY, CDR2 SVGEGT, per germline. Trimming shortened V by 4 bases and J by 3 bases, and 10 bases separated the two germline ends. CDR3 sequence reads: CASSSGDVYEQYF. The CDR3 DNA reads TGTGCCAGCAGTTCCGGGGACGTCTACGAGCAGTACTTC.

This clonotype was counted between two and nine times. This sequence joins TRBV6-1 and TRBJ1-6; D might be TRBD1 (5 bases). V was shortened by 6 bases and J by 0 bases, with 12 bases between the two germline ends. The length of the CDR3 is 16 residues. The germline V gene has CDR1 MNHNS and CDR2 SASEGT. This CDR3 reads CASSRTKDSYNSPLHF. The CDR3 DNA is TGTGCCAGCAGCCGGACAAAAGACTCCTATAATTCACCCCTCCACTTT.

In this sample, this clonotype turned up once. The chain couples TRBV5-1 to TRBJ1-1, with D possibly matching TRBD1 (5 bases). The CDR3 covers 15 residues. With 0 bases removed from V and 1 base from J, the gap between germline ends came to 10 bases. CDR1 SGHRS and CDR2 YFSETQ come from the germline V gene. DNA for the CDR3: TGCGCCAGCAGCTTGGTCGGGGGTAGGAACACTGAAGCTTTCTTT. Translated, it gives CASSLVGGRNTEAFF.

This clonotype has just a few counts. This chain uses TRBV2 with TRBJ2-1, with unresolved D. Germline assignment: CDR1 SNHLY and CDR2 FYNNEI. The ends were cut back, 6 bases at V and 7 bases at J, with 10 bases in the middle. This CDR3 has 12 amino acids. CDR3 DNA: TGTGCCAGCAGATCCGGTGGGAATGAGCAGTTCTTC. Its translation: CASRSGGNEQFF.

The chain combines TRBV7-9 with TRBJ2-1; perhaps TRBD1 as D (6 bases). V gave up 1 base and J gave up 0 bases, with 10 bases separating them. The CDR3 spans 16 residues. Per germline, CDR1 SEHNR and CDR2 FQNEAQ (reference sequence). CDR3 sequence: CASSLDTGSSYNEQFF. CDR3 in DNA: TGTGCCAGCAGCTTAGACACAGGGAGCTCCTACAATGAGCAGTTCTTC.

This clonotype has a count of ten or more. This chain links TRBV3-1 with TRBJ1-1; tentatively, D is TRBD1 (5 bases). V lost 4 bases to trimming and J lost 4 bases, with 10 bases between them. Germline V gives CDR1 LGHDT, CDR2 YNNKEL (reference sequence). The CDR3 sequence is 13 residues long. The chain's CDR3 is CASSPGHLTEAFF. CDR3 bases: TGTGCCAGCAGCCCAGGACATCTCACTGAAGCTTTCTTT.

The rearrangement joins TRBV9 to TRBJ2-5; D possibly corresponds to TRBD1 (6 bases). This CDR3 comprises 17 residues. V lost 0 bases and J 2 bases, leaving 17 bases between the germline ends. Looked up from germline, CDR1 is SGDLS and CDR2 is YYNGEE. This chain's CDR3 is CASSVGVRGVSQETQYF. The DNA for the CDR3 is TGTGCCAGCAGCGTAGGTGTCAGGGGAGTATCTCAAGAGACCCAGTACTTC.

This clonotype was counted a few times. The V call is TRBV6-6, the J call TRBJ2-4; D remains ambiguous. The CDR3 length is 13 residues. Germline V lookup: CDR1 MNHNY, CDR2 SVGAGI (reference sequence). V was pared by 3 bases and J by 0 bases, with 3 bases between. The CDR3 region is CASSYVAKNIQYF. In DNA form, the CDR3 reads TGTGCCAGCAGTTATGTAGCCAAAAACATTCAGTACTTC.

This clonotype turned up a few times. The chain uses TRBV15 and TRBJ2-1, with D maybe TRBD1 (6 bases). V lost 1 base, J lost 2 bases, and 9 bases lay in between. In germline, CDR1 is LNHNV, CDR2 YYDKDF (reference sequence). This CDR3 region has 15 residues. The CDR3 DNA follows: TGTGCCACCAGCAGAGGAGCAGGGGCCTACAATGAGCAGTTCTTC. This gives the protein CATSRGAGAYNEQFF.

V and J are TRBV5-5 and TRBJ2-7; a possible D gene is TRBD1 (6 bases). The CDR3 is made up of 13 amino acids. Trimming stripped 0 bases from V and 6 bases from J, with 10 bases between. Germline V gives CDR1 SGHKS, CDR2 YYEKEE (reference sequence). CDR3: CASSLALRGEQYF. The CDR3 DNA follows: TGTGCCAGCAGCTTGGCCCTCAGGGGCGAGCAGTACTTC. The whole variable domain, filled in from reference TRBV5-5 and TRBJ2-7, reads DAGVTQSPTHLIKTRGQQVTLRCSPISGHKSVSWYQQVLGQGPQFIFQYYEKEERGRGNFPDRFSARQFPNYSSELNVNALLLGDSALYLCASSLALRGEQYFGPGTRLTVT.

This clonotype is a singleton in its sample. This chain uses TRBV2 with TRBJ2-5, with D tentatively TRBD1 (5 bases). Germline V gene lookup returns CDR1 SNHLY and CDR2 FYNNEI. The V end was cut by 7 bases, the J end by 6 bases, with 18 bases between. The CDR3 totals 14 residues. CDR3 in amino acids: CASIPGREQQTQYF. The CDR3 DNA reads as TGTGCCAGCATCCCTGGCAGGGAACAACAGACCCAGTACTTC. The complete variable domain, with remaining parts taken from reference TRBV2 and TRBJ2-5, reads EPEVTQTPSHQVTQMGQEVILRCVPISNHLYFYWYRQILGQKVEFLVSFYNNEISEKSEIFDDQFSVERPDGSNFTLKIRSTKLEDSAMYFCASIPGREQQTQYFGPGTRLLVL.

This rearrangement joins TRBV11-2 to TRBJ1-1, with D possibly matching TRBD1 (6 bases). This CDR3 region has 15 residues. Trimming pared 4 bases from V and 0 bases from J, leaving 12 bases between. CDR1 and CDR2 from the germline V gene are SGHAT and FQNNGV. CDR3 in amino acids: CASSSWTDMNTEAFF. CDR3 sequence (DNA): TGTGCCAGCAGCTCTTGGACAGACATGAACACTGAAGCTTTCTTT.

This clonotype was detected a few times. The genes are TRBV12-3 or TRBV12-4 and TRBJ1-1, with a weak D call TRBD1 (5 bases). CDR3 length: 15 residues. Trimming removed 3 bases at V and 0 bases at J, with 11 bases between. CDR3 protein: CASSFWGALNTEAFF. The CDR3 coding sequence is TGTGCCAGCAGTTTTTGGGGCGCTTTGAACACTGAAGCTTTCTTT.

This clonotype has a handful of counts. The chain employs TRBV29-1 and TRBJ2-3; weak D call: TRBD2 (5 bases). The CDR3 has 14 residues. Germline V gene data show CDR1 as SQVTM and CDR2 as ANQGSEA. V was trimmed by 4 bases and J by 4 bases, leaving 15 bases between them. The CDR3 is CSVAEGIESDTQYF. Here the CDR3 DNA reads TGCAGCGTTGCCGAGGGAATCGAATCAGATACGCAGTATTTT.

This clonotype occurred many times. The CDR3: CASAFSGSSYEQYF. The CDR3 DNA reads as TGTGCCAGTGCCTTTAGCGGGAGCTCCTACGAGCAGTACTTC. This chain connects TRBV9 to TRBJ2-7; 9 positions match TRBD2. Germline lookup yields CDR1 SGDLS and CDR2 YYNGEE. J was trimmed by 0 bases and V by 8 bases; bases with no gene match: 6. The CDR3 is made up of 14 amino acids.

This clonotype was found a few times. The chain is built from TRBV6-2 or TRBV6-3 and TRBJ1-5; 9 bases fit TRBD1. J lost 2 bases, V lost 2 bases, and 7 bases had no gene match. CDR3 length: 17 amino acids. The V gene's germline CDR1 is MNHEY and CDR2 SVGEGT. The chain's CDR3 is CASSYPDRGNGNQPQHF. DNA for the CDR3: TGTGCCAGCAGTTACCCGGACAGGGGAAACGGCAATCAGCCCCAGCATTTT.

The rearrangement joins TRBV24-1 to TRBJ1-5; 12 bases map to TRBD1. CDR1 and CDR2 (germline): KGHDR, SFDVKD. The trim removed 4 bases at V and 5 bases at J, leaving 5 bases unmatched. CDR3 length equals 16 residues. The CDR3 is CATSDRDRGLDQPQHF. The DNA of the CDR3 is TGTGCCACCAGTGACCGGGACAGGGGGCTAGATCAGCCCCAGCATTTT.

This clonotype was seen at least ten times. The chain joins TRBV27 to TRBJ2-7; no reliable D call. This CDR3 is built from 15 residues. CDR1 and CDR2 from the germline V gene are MNHEY and SMNVEV (reference sequence). V lost 5 bases and J lost 3, with 17 bases in between. CDR3 nucleotides: TGTGCCAGCAGTCCCAACCTGGCAACAAACTACGAGCAGTACTTC. This codes for CASSPNLATNYEQYF.

V and J are TRBV27 and TRBJ2-7; TRBD2 agrees at 7 bases. This CDR3 has 12 residues. V dropped 8 bases and J dropped 1; count of bases not matched to a gene: 2. Germline V CDR1 and CDR2: MNHEY, SMNVEV (reference sequence). The CDR3 spells CASGGSSYEQYF. In DNA, the CDR3 is TGTGCCAGCGGCGGGAGTTCCTACGAGCAGTACTTC.

This clonotype was seen only a few times. The rearrangement uses TRBV9 and TRBJ2-3; 9 bases map to TRBD2. The CDR3 sequence is 15 residues long. Germline assignment: CDR1 SGDLS and CDR2 YYNGEE. V was pared by 4 bases and J by 4 bases, with 7 bases of the junction left unmatched. The CDR3 DNA is TGTGCCAGCAGCCCTACGGGACTAGCCGCAGATACGCAGTATTTT. It codes for CASSPTGLAADTQYF.

This clonotype has a handful of counts. The J gene is TRBJ1-2, the V gene TRBV6-6; D gene ambiguous. V lost 0 bases, J lost 8 bases, and 10 bases lay in between. The length of the CDR3 is 13 residues. Germline V gene lookup returns CDR1 MNHNY and CDR2 SVGAGI (reference sequence). DNA for the CDR3: TGTGCCAGCAGTTACTCACGGATTCGGGGCTACACCTTC. Residues: CASSYSRIRGYTF.

This clonotype was observed a handful of times. V is TRBV11-2 and J is TRBJ2-7; D is uncertain. The CDR3 runs to 17 residues. V lost 3 bases and J 3 bases, leaving 21 bases between the germline ends. Germline assignment: CDR1 SGHAT and CDR2 FQNNGV. CDR3 in amino acids: CASSLVFSPTSVYEQYF. The CDR3 DNA sequence: TGTGCCAGCAGCTTGGTGTTTAGCCCAACCTCAGTCTACGAGCAGTACTTC.

The chain carries TRBV6-2 or TRBV6-3 and TRBJ1-2; D is possibly TRBD1 (6 bases). Per the germline V gene, CDR1 is MNHEY and CDR2 is SVGEGT. Trimming stripped 2 bases from V and 5 bases from J, with 15 bases between. This CDR3 region has 15 residues. The CDR3 bases are TGTGCCAGCAGTTACGGGGTCGGGCAGGGGTATGGCTACACCTTC. This gives the protein CASSYGVGQGYGYTF.

The rearrangement links TRBV15 to TRBJ1-5; D possibly corresponds to TRBD1 (5 bases). V lost 5 bases, J lost 2 bases, and 19 bases lay in between. Germline V gene sequence: CDR1 LNHNV, CDR2 YYDKDF (reference sequence). The CDR3 extends over 17 amino acids. The CDR3 coding sequence is TGTGCCACCAGCGGACAAAAGTGGGCAGCGGGCAATCAGCCCCAGCATTTT. Its translation: CATSGQKWAAGNQPQHF.

This clonotype was seen just once. The gene calls are TRBV12-3 or TRBV12-4 and TRBJ1-6, with D tentatively TRBD1 (5 bases). There are 14 residues in the CDR3. The V and J ends lost 2 bases and 10 bases respectively, with 12 bases between them. CDR3 nucleotide sequence: TGTGCCAGCAGTTTACCGGGGGGTAGATCACCCCTCCACTTT. Its translation: CASSLPGGRSPLHF.

This clonotype was observed a handful of times. The chain employs TRBV6-5 and TRBJ1-3; D is unresolved. The V and J ends lost 0 bases and 4 bases respectively, with 7 bases between them. Germline values: CDR1 MNHEY, CDR2 SVGAGI. The CDR3 extends over 14 amino acids. Written as DNA, the CDR3 is TGTGCCAGCAGTTACTCGAGGAGGGGAAACACCATATATTTT. It specifies CASSYSRRGNTIYF.

This clonotype occurred a few times. The chain uses TRBV29-1 and TRBJ2-7; the match to TRBD1 covers 7 bases. J was trimmed by 1 base and V by 4 bases; bases with no gene match: 1. Germline V gives CDR1 SQVTM, CDR2 ANQGSEA. CDR3 length equals 12 residues. The CDR3, as DNA: TGCAGCGTTGCGACAGGGTCCTACGAGCAGTACTTC. Translating it yields CSVATGSYEQYF.